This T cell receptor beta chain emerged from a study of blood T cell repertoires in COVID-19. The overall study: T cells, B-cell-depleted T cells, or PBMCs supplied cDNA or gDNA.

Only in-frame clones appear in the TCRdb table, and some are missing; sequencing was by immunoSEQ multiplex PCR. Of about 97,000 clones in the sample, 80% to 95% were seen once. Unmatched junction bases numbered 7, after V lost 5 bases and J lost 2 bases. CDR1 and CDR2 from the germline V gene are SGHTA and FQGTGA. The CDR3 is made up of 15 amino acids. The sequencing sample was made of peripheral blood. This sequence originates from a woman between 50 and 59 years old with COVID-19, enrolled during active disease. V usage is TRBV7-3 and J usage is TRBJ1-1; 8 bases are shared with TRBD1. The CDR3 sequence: CASSPTGTGNTEAFF. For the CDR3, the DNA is TGTGCCAGCAGCCCTACCGGGACAGGAAACACTGAAGCTTTCTTT.